The rows below give T cell receptor beta chains drawn from one sample of a study of T cell responses to AZD1222 COVID-19 vaccine. Assay used: immunoSEQ multiplex PCR; TCRdb lists only in-frame clones, some missing. Among over 120,000 clones listed, 85% to 90% were seen once. The sample in question was peripheral blood, obtained on day 0 of AZD1222 vaccination. Receptor source: an adult in good health. Both conserved end residues are part of each CDR3. D genes are given only for firm matches. The size field is filled for only some rows; it gives once, few, many or a size class.

size,length,J,D,V,CDR3,DNA
-,16,TRBJ1-2,-,TRBV4-1,CASSQDGGGSPYGYTF,TGCGCCAGCAGCCAAGATGGGGGAGGGAGCCCTTATGGCTACACCTTC
-,15,TRBJ2-2,TRBD1,TRBV9,CASKTGTDNTGELFF,TGTGCCAGCAAAACCGGGACAGATAACACCGGGGAGCTGTTTTTT
-,15,TRBJ1-5,-,TRBV6-5,CATTSYFQEDQPQHF,TGTGCCACCACTAGTTATTTTCAGGAGGATCAGCCCCAGCATTTT
-,15,TRBJ2-1,-,TRBV7-9,CASSLGLSHHHEQFF,TGTGCCAGCAGCCTGGGACTGTCCCACCACCATGAGCAGTTCTTC
-,15,TRBJ2-1,TRBD2,TRBV9,CASSEGTSGIYEQFF,TGTGCCAGCAGCGAAGGGACTAGCGGGATTTATGAGCAGTTCTTC
-,15,TRBJ2-5,-,TRBV7-9,CASSLSLVGSETQYF,TGTGCCAGCAGCTTATCCCTAGTGGGGTCTGAGACCCAGTACTTC
-,12,TRBJ2-7,-,TRBV6-5,CATRSTTYEQYF,TGTGCCACCAGAAGTACCACCTACGAGCAGTACTTC
-,16,TRBJ1-5,-,TRBV19,CASRVTGTRDNQPQHF,TGTGCCAGTAGGGTGACAGGCACTAGGGACAATCAGCCCCAGCATTTT
-,17,TRBJ1-6,-,TRBV19,CASSRIGASSYNSPLHF,TGTGCCAGTAGTCGTATCGGGGCGAGCTCCTATAATTCACCCCTCCACTTT
-,19,TRBJ2-3,TRBD2,TRBV4-1,CASSQGRVMGLAGTDTQYF,TGCGCCAGCAGCCAAGGCAGGGTAATGGGACTAGCGGGCACAGATACGCAGTATTTT
-,14,TRBJ1-1,-,TRBV2,CASSELGGSYEAFF,TGTGCCAGCAGTGAATTGGGGGGCTCTTACGAAGCTTTCTTT
-,13,TRBJ1-1,-,TRBV6-6,CASRQGGDLGAFF,TGTGCCAGCAGGCAAGGGGGGGACTTAGGAGCTTTCTTT
-,13,TRBJ1-2,-,TRBV4-2,CASRARVDSGYTF,TGTGCCAGCCGCGCGAGAGTCGATAGCGGCTACACCTTC
-,14,TRBJ2-7,-,TRBV7-2,CASSARLSGSEQYF,TGTGCCAGCAGCGCCCGACTGTCGGGTAGCGAGCAGTACTTC
-,15,TRBJ1-4,TRBD1,TRBV3-1/TRBV3-2,CASSLQGDFNEKLFF,TGTGCCAGCAGCCTCCAGGGGGACTTTAATGAAAAACTGTTTTTT
-,14,TRBJ2-3,-,TRBV10-1,CASSDGSRADTQYF,TGCGCCAGCAGTGACGGGAGTCGGGCAGATACGCAGTATTTT
-,14,TRBJ2-7,-,TRBV7-6,CASSQGGASYEQYF,TGTGCCAGCAGCCAGGGCGGGGCTTCCTACGAGCAGTACTTC
-,12,TRBJ1-2,-,TRBV28,CASSPRGYGYTF,TGTGCCAGCAGCCCCAGAGGCTATGGCTACACCTTC
-,14,TRBJ1-3,-,TRBV5-5,CASSLLVSGNTIYF,TGTGCCAGCAGCTTGTTAGTCTCTGGAAACACCATATATTTT
-,15,TRBJ2-2,TRBD2,TRBV4-1,CASSQDPGGGRELFF,TGCGCCAGCAGCCAAGATCCCGGGGGAGGGAGGGAGCTGTTTTTT
-,16,TRBJ2-3,TRBD2,TRBV7-6,CASSFLAGGSTDTQYF,TGTGCCAGCAGCTTTTTAGCGGGGGGGAGCACAGATACGCAGTATTTT
-,13,TRBJ1-2,-,TRBV6-5,CASSRGERYGYTF,TGTGCCAGCAGCCGGGGGGAGCGCTATGGCTACACCTTC
-,13,TRBJ2-1,-,TRBV18,CASSPTPYNEQFF,TGTGCCAGCTCACCGACACCCTACAATGAGCAGTTCTTC
-,13,TRBJ1-1,-,TRBV10-3,CAIDKGLNTEAFF,TGTGCCATCGATAAGGGATTGAACACTGAAGCTTTCTTT
-,14,TRBJ1-1,-,TRBV6-5,CASSYSNIESEAFF,TGTGCCAGCAGTTACTCGAATATTGAAAGTGAAGCTTTCTTT
-,14,TRBJ2-1,-,TRBV7-9,CASSLAAAMGEQFF,TGTGCCAGCAGCTTAGCGGCGGCCATGGGGGAGCAGTTCTTC
-,16,TRBJ1-1,-,TRBV5-8,CASSLAGGPINTEAFF,TGTGCCAGCAGCTTGGCCGGAGGCCCGATTAACACTGAAGCTTTCTTT
-,15,TRBJ1-1,-,TRBV18,CASSPGSRDNTEAFF,TGTGCCAGCTCACCAGGCAGCAGGGACAACACTGAAGCTTTCTTT
-,12,TRBJ2-7,-,TRBV10-3,CAISDSGHEQYF,TGTGCCATCAGTGATAGTGGGCACGAGCAGTACTTC
-,15,TRBJ2-7,-,TRBV9,CASSVGPGVGREQYF,TGTGCCAGCAGCGTAGGGCCGGGCGTGGGGCGCGAGCAGTACTTC
-,18,TRBJ2-5,TRBD2,TRBV7-8,CASSFQRTSGSLGETQYF,TGTGCCAGCAGCTTCCAGCGGACTAGCGGGAGCCTAGGAGAGACCCAGTACTTC
-,13,TRBJ2-1,-,TRBV3-1/TRBV3-2,CASSQGTDPRRFF,TGTGCCAGCAGCCAAGGGACGGACCCACGGCGGTTCTTC
-,15,TRBJ1-4,-,TRBV15,CATSRVVVGGEKLFF,TGTGCCACCAGCAGAGTGGTTGTGGGCGGTGAAAAACTGTTTTTT
-,18,TRBJ2-3,-,TRBV5-1,CASSLFVYVNLKSDTQYF,TGCGCCAGCAGCTTGTTTGTATACGTCAACCTCAAATCAGATACGCAGTATTTT
-,14,TRBJ2-1,-,TRBV19,CASSIASSYTEQFF,TGTGCCAGTAGTATTGCGAGCTCCTACACTGAGCAGTTCTTC
few,15,TRBJ1-5,TRBD1,TRBV6-5,CASSSDRASNQPQHF,TGTGCCAGCAGTAGCGACAGGGCTAGCAATCAGCCCCAGCATTTT
-,15,TRBJ2-1,-,TRBV27,CASSLLDVSYNEQFF,TGTGCCAGCAGTTTACTAGACGTCTCCTACAATGAGCAGTTCTTC
-,12,TRBJ2-2,-,TRBV2,CASGRGTGELFF,TGTGCCAGCGGTCGGGGTACCGGGGAGCTGTTTTTT
-,13,TRBJ1-2,-,TRBV4-1,CASSQEYRAGYTF,TGCGCCAGCAGCCAAGAATACAGGGCTGGCTACACCTTC
-,14,TRBJ1-1,TRBD1,TRBV7-9,CASSLTQGGTEAFF,TGTGCCAGCAGCTTAACCCAGGGGGGCACTGAAGCTTTCTTT
-,13,TRBJ1-2,TRBD1,TRBV5-8,CASSAGQIYGYTF,TGTGCCAGCAGCGCGGGACAGATCTATGGCTACACCTTC
-,15,TRBJ1-2,-,TRBV30,CAWSVQSVSYYGYTF,TGTGCCTGGAGTGTACAGTCTGTATCTTACTATGGCTACACCTTC
-,14,TRBJ1-4,TRBD1,TRBV19,CASSMNSGTGKLFF,TGTGCCAGTAGTATGAACTCAGGGACAGGAAAACTGTTTTTT
-,15,TRBJ2-3,-,TRBV6-5,CASSYGGSSTDTQYF,TGTGCCAGCAGTTACGGAGGCAGTAGCACAGATACGCAGTATTTT
-,17,TRBJ1-4,-,TRBV15,CATSPTRETELNEKLFF,TGTGCCACCAGCCCCACGCGGGAGACAGAGCTAAATGAAAAACTGTTTTTT
-,13,TRBJ1-3,-,TRBV15,CATSRVPSNTIYF,TGTGCCACCAGCAGAGTCCCATCGAACACCATATATTTT
-,12,TRBJ2-2,-,TRBV28,CASSSPPGELFF,TGTGCCAGCAGTTCCCCCCCCGGGGAGCTGTTTTTT
-,16,TRBJ1-2,-,TRBV30,CAWSTALGLKNYGYTF,TGTGCCTGGAGTACCGCCCTCGGACTCAAGAACTATGGCTACACCTTC
-,13,TRBJ2-1,-,TRBV30,CAWSRGRINEQFF,TGTGCCTGGAGCAGGGGTCGGATCAATGAGCAGTTCTTC
-,17,TRBJ2-5,TRBD2,TRBV9,CASSGALGLAGQETQYF,TGTGCCAGCAGCGGGGCCTTGGGACTAGCAGGCCAAGAGACCCAGTACTTC
-,16,TRBJ2-3,TRBD1,TRBV5-1,CASSHPRQGGTDTQYF,TGCGCCAGCAGCCACCCGAGACAGGGCGGCACAGATACGCAGTATTTT
-,17,TRBJ2-3,TRBD2,TRBV4-2,CASRIAKGGRSTDTQYF,TGTGCCAGCAGGATAGCTAAGGGCGGGAGGAGCACAGATACGCAGTATTTT